A selection of T cell receptor beta chains follows, all from one sample in a study of human T cells and chemical hapten exposure. TCRdb analysed the RACE reads with MiXCR anew, one entry per CDR3 protein. Of 300,000 to 350,000 distinct CDR3 sequences in the sample, around 7% were seen once. Source: whole blood, taken in connection with sensitization to the hapten diphenylcyclopropenone (DPC). The receptor source for this set is a woman in her late teens or twenties with alopecia areata. Some clones in this sample may be carry-over from other donors' samples. The CDR3 runs from the conserved cysteine through the conserved F or W. The D gene is left open where the match is weak. Clone size is not always given. Where it is, it says once, few, many or a class for expanded clones.

clone_size	v_call	d_call	j_call	cdr3_length	cdr3_nt	cdr3_aa
few	TRBV28	.	TRBJ1-6	16	TGTGCCAGCAGTCCAACGTCTAGGACAGCTAAATCACCCCTCCACTTT	CASSPTSRTAKSPLHF
few	TRBV4-3	TRBD1	TRBJ2-2	17	TGCGCCAGCAGCCAAGATACGGACAGGGAACACACCGGGGAGCTGTTTTTT	CASSQDTDREHTGELFF
.	TRBV11-1	.	TRBJ2-1	16	TGTGCCAGCAGCTGTCAGGGCTGCCCAACCTACAATGAGCAGTTCTTC	CASSCQGCPTYNEQFF
.	TRBV4-3	.	TRBJ1-1	14	TGCGCCAGCAGCCAAGAGGTATGGGGCACTGAAGCTTTCTTT	CASSQEVWGTEAFF
few	TRBV29-1	TRBD1	TRBJ1-2	14	TGCAGCGTTGTCTTATCGGGACAGGGGACGTGGGACACCTTC	CSVVLSGQGTWDTF
.	TRBV2	.	TRBJ1-2	14	TGTGCCAGCAGTGAGACAGTCGGTAGCTATGGCTACACCTTC	CASSETVGSYGYTF
.	TRBV28	.	TRBJ2-3	15	TGTGCCAGCAGTTTAACGACAGCGAGGACAGATACGCAGTATTTT	CASSLTTARTDTQYF
.	TRBV7-8	.	TRBJ2-1	14	TGTGCCAGCAGCTTGAGTCCTAGGATCAATGAGCAGTTCTTC	CASSLSPRINEQFF
.	TRBV12-3/TRBV12-4	.	TRBJ1-5	16	TGTGCCAGCAGCCGAGGGGCTTGGGGAATAAATCAGCCCCAGCATTTT	CASSRGAWGINQPQHF
.	TRBV4-2	TRBD2	TRBJ2-3	15	TGTGCCAGCAGCCTAAAGCGGGACTACACAGATACGCAGTATTTT	CASSLKRDYTDTQYF
many	TRBV6-5	.	TRBJ1-1	17	TGTGCCAGCAGTTACTCCTGGACGGCCCTCTTGAACACTGAAGCTTTCTTT	CASSYSWTALLNTEAFF
.	TRBV5-1	.	TRBJ1-1	14	TGCGCCAGCAGCTTCTCCGGGGACGGTACTGAAGCTTTCTTT	CASSFSGDGTEAFF
many	TRBV6-1	TRBD1	TRBJ1-1	19	TGTGCCAGCAGCCGCAGGGTAGGGGGGACAGGAATTTTGAACACTGAAGCTTTCTTT	CASSRRVGGTGILNTEAFF
.	TRBV28	TRBD1	TRBJ1-5	16	TGTGCCAGCAGTCCCCCGGCGCAGGGGGACAATCAGCCCCAGCATTTT	CASSPPAQGDNQPQHF
few	TRBV15	TRBD1	TRBJ2-3	15	TGTGCCACCAGCAGTCGGACAGGGGGCATCGATACGCAGTATTTT	CATSSRTGGIDTQYF
few	TRBV29-1	TRBD1	TRBJ1-1	12	TGCAGCGCACAGGGGGCTGGCACTGAAGCTTTCTTT	CSAQGAGTEAFF
.	TRBV3-1	.	TRBJ2-7	13	TGTGCCAGCAGCCATGAACTTACCTACGAGCAGTACTTC	CASSHELTYEQYF